This is a list of T cell receptor beta chains from one sample in a study of OX40 agonist ivuxolimab in advanced cancers. Assay: immunoSEQ multiplex PCR; the TCRdb copy retains only in-frame clones and omits some. The sample lists fewer than 35,000 clones, just under 90% occurring once. The starting material was CD4+ or CD8+ T cells sorted from blood, obtained in a trial of the OX40 agonist ivuxolimab. The receptor source for this set is an adult with an advanced solid tumor such as melanoma, head and neck, liver or kidney cancer. The conserved cysteine and the conserved F or W are not part of the CDR3 here.

V gene	J gene	CDR3 protein
TRBV7-9	TRBJ2-2	ASSPGQNTGELF
TRBV28	TRBJ2-7	ASSGTGSRRYEQY
TRBV11-2	TRBJ2-7	ASSLGRGAYEQY
TRBV6-1	TRBJ2-7	ASSEADPYEQY
TRBV28	TRBJ1-4	ASRQTGGGGKLF
TRBV27	TRBJ2-1	ASRTGTSGAVNEQF
TRBV19	TRBJ2-1	ASSPGQGLDEQF
TRBV5-6	TRBJ2-7	ASSLWREVSYEQY
TRBV2	TRBJ2-5	ASCWTGRYETQY
TRBV7-3	TRBJ2-1	ASSLGSTSGYNEQF
TRBV27	TRBJ2-1	ASSLNAGRNEQF
TRBV5-6	TRBJ1-2	ASSSPRDSTPNYGYT
TRBV6-5	TRBJ2-5	ASRDSFQETQY
TRBV7-9	TRBJ2-7	ASSRGDRGLSEQY
TRBV9	TRBJ2-3	ASSEEPVAGYSTDTQY
TRBV7-3	TRBJ2-1	ASSLSVGYGEGSGQF
TRBV20-1	TRBJ2-3	SVPLWNTQY
TRBV30	TRBJ2-7	AWSGTSGTYEQY
TRBV21-1	TRBJ2-5	ASSKEGLFQTQY
TRBV6-6	TRBJ2-7	ASSSMKKQY
TRBV27	TRBJ1-4	ASSLSASAFGEKLF
TRBV6-5	TRBJ2-1	ASSNGLYNEQF
TRBV27	TRBJ2-7	ASNPISGTSGLGEY
TRBV19	TRBJ2-7	ASSMDRYEQY
TRBV11-1	TRBJ2-7	ASSSGRTRTYEQY
TRBV7-3	TRBJ2-1	ASSPGGLGFGNEQF
TRBV11-2	TRBJ1-1	ASSETGRRTEAF
TRBV2	TRBJ1-2	ASSEAIRDGPNYGYT
TRBV5-4	TRBJ1-4	ASSLATGATNEKLF
TRBV30	TRBJ1-1	AWTRMTEAF
TRBV7-9	TRBJ2-7	ASSPGTSGMSRYEQY
TRBV7-8	TRBJ2-2	ASSPLAGETTGELF
TRBV5-6	TRBJ2-7	ASSSTGTEYEQY
TRBV9	TRBJ2-5	ASSWRGVGQETQY
TRBV6-5	TRBJ1-5	ASSYSQYSNQPQH
TRBV19	TRBJ1-1	ASSITGNTEAF
TRBV30	TRBJ1-5	AWSVGQVNQPQH
TRBV6-4	TRBJ1-5	ASSRSANQPQH
TRBV21-1	TRBJ1-4	ASSNWDRARNEKLF
TRBV10-3	TRBJ2-1	AILTENEQF
TRBV7-6	TRBJ2-7	ASSSSGRDEQY
TRBV6-5	TRBJ2-7	ASSNGVSYEQY
TRBV6-6	TRBJ2-3	ASRGGLYPSDTQY
TRBV9	TRBJ2-3	ASSVGGGQASTDTQY
TRBV9	TRBJ2-7	ASSGSGTSGAYEQY
TRBV7-3	TRBJ2-5	ASHRSRQETQY
TRBV6-5	TRBJ1-5	ASSYLGQPQH
TRBV7-9	TRBJ2-3	ASSPWTVDTQY
TRBV19	TRBJ1-1	ASSIGGEITTEAF
TRBV10-1	TRBJ1-1	ASNSGGTEAF
TRBV29-1	TRBJ2-6	SVDQGRPFSGANVLT
TRBV28	TRBJ2-5	ASSLPPPGEGGTETQY
TRBV9	TRBJ2-5	ASMRSGQGGTQY